The TCR beta chain under discussion was sequenced for a study of technical replicates of blood from several donors. Germline V gene data show CDR1 as WSHSY and CDR2 as SAAADI. Trimming took 1 base from V and 7 from J; bases not matched to a gene: 6. The CDR3 runs to 15 residues. TCRdb's table, derived via immunoSEQ multiplex PCR, lists solely in-frame clones and lacks some. Seen here are tens of thousands of clones, more than 85% observed once, and the top ten hold about 0.4%. The sequence derives from a human donor in good health. Some clones in this sample may be carry-over from other donors' samples. The chain employs TRBV10-2 and TRBJ2-1; 8 bases match TRBD2. The sequenced sample was T cells isolated from PBMCs. CDR3 sequence reads: CASSEYSGSGNEQFF. The DNA of the CDR3 is TGCGCCAGCAGTGAGTACAGCGGGAGTGGTAATGAGCAGTTCTTC.